The entry that follows covers one TCR beta chain sequence. What it recognizes is unknown. V gave up 4 bases and J gave up 8 bases, with 15 bases separating them. The length of the CDR3 is 13 residues. CDR1 is SGHDT, CDR2 YYEEEE, per germline. A second PCR of roughly 7 to 11 cycles used a sample-barcoded 5' primer and a J-beta primer mix. Per-sample output comprised a minimum of 2.5 million paired-end reads containing CDR3. TCRdb processed the 5' RACE reads anew with MiXCR; each CDR3 protein has one entry. The sample shows hundreds of thousands of distinct CDR3 sequences, roughly three fifths of them seen only once. The sample originates from a study of blood T cells in healthy people across ages. Study-level points and caveats: Estimates of diversity drawn from one million T cells were considered underestimates. When set beside aged donors, long-lived donors presented more naive CD4+ cells and higher diversity.

This chain links TRBV5-6 with TRBJ1-1, with a tentative D call TRBD1 (5 bases). Sequencing was performed on blood. The clonotype was recovered from a man between 60 and 75 years old in good health. The CDR3 loop is CASSNQGGVEAFF. CDR3 nucleotide sequence: TGTGCCAGCAGCAATCAGGGAGGGGTGGAAGCTTTCTTT.